This TCR beta chain came from a study of Graves' ophthalmopathy and Graves' hyperthyroidism. Overall study results and limits: Forecasting of ophthalmopathy progression by the model achieved almost 71% sensitivity and approximately 72% specificity. Sensitivity of roughly 88% and specificity of around 76% were achieved when a 13-signature model separated ophthalmopathy from stable hyperthyroidism.

Scientists amplified the TCR beta CDR3 regions from RNA transcripts. The workflow started with a first-round RT-PCR run with HTBI primers and then moved on to a second-round multiplex PCR. TCRdb recomputed calls from the multiplex PCR reads with MiXCR, one row per CDR3 protein. The top ten clones hold roughly 45% of a sample with approximately 700,000 distinct CDR3 sequences, 40% of them seen once. A word on this clonotype: What it recognizes is unknown.

The source material was peripheral blood. This receptor was taken from an adult man with Graves' ophthalmopathy.

CDR3 sequence: CASGWLMGEQYF. Written as DNA, the CDR3 is TGTGCCAGCGGGTGGCTTATGGGTGAGCAGTACTTC. The chain employs TRBV7-2 and TRBJ2-7; D not certain. The germline V and J ends were trimmed by 8 bases and 7 bases, with 15 bases remaining between them. Germline CDR1 and CDR2: SGHTA and FQGNSA. The CDR3 has 12 amino acids. The whole variable domain, remainder taken from reference TRBV7-2 and TRBJ2-7, is GAGVSQSPSNKVTEKGKDVELRCDPISGHTALYWYRQSLGQGLEFLIYFQGNSAPDKSGLPSDRFSAERTGGSVSTLTIQRTQQEDSAVYLCASGWLMGEQYFGPGTRLTVT.